The sequence of this T cell receptor (beta chain) was determined in a study of T cells after yellow fever vaccination. About the study: In the case of low-cell-number fractions, SMART-Seq v4 Ultra Low Input was used for preparation.

The CDR3 length is 14 residues. Germline values: CDR1 LGHDT, CDR2 YNNKEL (reference sequence). V gave up 3 bases and J gave up 3 bases; unmatched junction bases: 4. In regard to this clonotype: Antigen specificity is unknown.

Overall study results and limits: Abundant bulk-derived clonotypes could contaminate FACS-sorted repertoires. The CD4 and CD8 compartments had a small share of their clonotypes in common. Reappearance after the booster was observed for most primary-vaccination clones (roughly 97% CD4, around 90% CD8).

Each CDR3 protein is one row after TCRdb ran MiXCR on the 5' RACE reads. The sample gives about 350,000 distinct CDR3 sequences, 8.1% of which show up once; around 17% is in the top ten. The chain couples TRBV3-1 to TRBJ2-5; 7 bases agree with TRBD1. Sample: PBMCs, taken about 41 days after the first yellow fever vaccination. The TCR was taken from a man in his late teens or twenties who received the YFV17D yellow fever vaccine. CDR3 protein: CASSHSGTEETQYF. CDR3 nucleotides: TGTGCCAGCAGCCATTCCGGGACAGAAGAGACCCAGTACTTC.